This record looks at one T cell receptor beta chain sequence and its context. Antigen specificity is unknown. V was trimmed by 5 bases and J by 6 bases, leaving 14 bases between them. CDR3 length: 14 residues. Per the germline V gene, CDR1 is SGHRS and CDR2 is YFSETQ. Clones were read by immunoSEQ multiplex PCR, and TCRdb kept only the in-frame ones, dropping some. The sample lists about 1.9 million clones, over 85% seen once, with about 1.6% in the top ten. Terminally differentiated effector memory CD45RA+ cells were left out of the naive CD8 fraction, which was CD45RO-negative and positively selected for CCR7. The sample is drawn from a study of shared clonotypes between healthy human individuals. Overall study context: Three plates each covered CD4 naive and memory; CD8 naive two, CD8 memory one.

Study findings and constraints: The study found lower generation probabilities in non-shared clonotypes than in those shared by all four donors.

The sequenced sample consisted of naive CD8+ T cells from PBMCs. The TCR comes from a man between 18 and 29 years old in good health. Some clones in this sample may be carry-over from other donors' samples. The chain links TRBV5-1 to TRBJ2-2; no firm D call. The CDR3 region has the DNA TGCGCCAGCAGTGGAGAGTCCCACGCCGGGGAGCTGTTTTTT. Its protein is CASSGESHAGELFF.